This is a list of T cell receptor beta chains from one sample in a study of PD-1 blockade in classical Hodgkin lymphoma. Sequenced by immunoSEQ multiplex PCR; TCRdb stores in-frame clones only, minus some. The repertoire holds about 25,000 clones, 65% to 80% seen once, with approximately 8.4% in the top ten. This specimen consisted of peripheral blood mononuclear cells (PBMCs), obtained before the second cycle of nivolumab. The receptors here all came from a human donor with classical Hodgkin lymphoma. Both conserved end residues are part of each CDR3. Fields, in order: V gene, D gene, clone size, J gene, CDR3 DNA, CDR3 protein. D genes are given only for firm matches. Clone size is given for some rows only: seen once, a few or many times, or a class if the clone is expanded.

V: TRBV5-4; D: NA; size: NA; J: TRBJ2-7; DNA: TGTGCCAGCAGCTTGAGTTCGGGCCGGCTCTCCTACGAGCAGTACTTC; CDR3: CASSLSSGRLSYEQYF
V: TRBV19; D: NA; size: NA; J: TRBJ1-5; DNA: TGTGCCAGTAGTCGTAATCCCGCGTTTATTTCCAATCAGCCCCAGCATTTT; CDR3: CASSRNPAFISNQPQHF
V: TRBV6-6; D: NA; size: few; J: TRBJ2-7; DNA: TGTGCCAGCAGTTACGGGTTAGGATCGTACGAGCAGTACTTC; CDR3: CASSYGLGSYEQYF
V: TRBV9; D: NA; size: medium-sized; J: TRBJ1-1; DNA: TGTGCCAGCAGCGTAGGAGGGACCACTGAAGCTTTCTTT; CDR3: CASSVGGTTEAFF
V: TRBV7-9; D: NA; size: NA; J: TRBJ1-5; DNA: TGTGCCAGCAGCTTAGGTCCTAATCAGCCCCAGCATTTT; CDR3: CASSLGPNQPQHF
V: TRBV28; D: TRBD2; size: NA; J: TRBJ2-1; DNA: TGTGCCAGCAGTTACCCAACGGGACTAGCGGGAGGATATGAGCAGTTCTTC; CDR3: CASSYPTGLAGGYEQFF
V: TRBV21-1; D: NA; size: NA; J: TRBJ2-7; DNA: TGTGCCAGCAGCAAAGGTGCCAGGGGGCCCGCCTACGAGCAGTACTTC; CDR3: CASSKGARGPAYEQYF
V: TRBV7-3; D: TRBD2; size: NA; J: TRBJ2-1; DNA: TGTGCCAGCAGCTTGACAGCGGGAGCCTCGTCCTACAATGAGCAGTTCTTC; CDR3: CASSLTAGASSYNEQFF
V: TRBV10-2; D: TRBD1; size: NA; J: TRBJ2-5; DNA: TGCGCCAGCAGTGAGTCCGAGGGACGGGACAGGGTGGGTAACCTTAAGGCCCAGTACTTC; CDR3: CASSESEGRDRVGNLKAQYF
V: TRBV10-1; D: NA; size: few; J: TRBJ1-1; DNA: TGCGCCAGCAGTGAGCCGGGGCCCTTGAACACTGAAGCTTTCTTT; CDR3: CASSEPGPLNTEAFF
V: TRBV19; D: NA; size: NA; J: TRBJ1-2; DNA: TGTGCCAGTAGTATGAAGTATAGGTTGTCGGGTTTTGAAGGCTACACCTTC; CDR3: CASSMKYRLSGFEGYTF
V: TRBV19; D: NA; size: NA; J: TRBJ1-3; DNA: TGTGCCAGTAGTAGAGGGGAATTTGGAAACACCATATATTTT; CDR3: CASSRGEFGNTIYF
V: TRBV4-1; D: NA; size: NA; J: TRBJ1-5; DNA: TGCGCCAGCAGCCAAGACATCGGCAGGGATCAGCCCCAGCATTTT; CDR3: CASSQDIGRDQPQHF
V: TRBV19; D: TRBD1; size: NA; J: TRBJ2-3; DNA: TGTGCCAGTAGCTCGGGCGACAGGGCGGGCACAGATACGCAGTATTTT; CDR3: CASSSGDRAGTDTQYF
V: TRBV28; D: NA; size: NA; J: TRBJ2-7; DNA: TGTGCCAGCAGTTTAGCCCAGGGTGTCCTCTACGAGCAGTACTTC; CDR3: CASSLAQGVLYEQYF
V: TRBV29-1; D: NA; size: NA; J: TRBJ1-5; DNA: TGCAGCGTTGCTTTCAGCAATCAGCCCCAGCATTTT; CDR3: CSVAFSNQPQHF
V: TRBV7-9; D: NA; size: NA; J: TRBJ1-1; DNA: TGTGCCAGCAGCTTATCTCAACAGGTGGGCACTGAAGCTTTCTTT; CDR3: CASSLSQQVGTEAFF
V: TRBV10-2; D: NA; size: once; J: TRBJ1-5; DNA: TGCGCCAGCAGTATGGGGCAAGGGCAGCCCCAGCATTTT; CDR3: CASSMGQGQPQHF
V: TRBV10-3; D: TRBD2; size: NA; J: TRBJ2-1; DNA: TGTGCCATCAGTGATCCTGGACTAGCTCTCAATGAGCAGTTCTTC; CDR3: CAISDPGLALNEQFF
V: TRBV28; D: TRBD2; size: NA; J: TRBJ2-7; DNA: TGTGCCAGCGCCCAGATAGCGGGAGGGACCTACGAGCAGTACTTC; CDR3: CASAQIAGGTYEQYF
V: TRBV10-1; D: NA; size: NA; J: TRBJ2-1; DNA: TGCGCCAGCAGTCCCCCGGGGGCGGTAAGCGATGAGCAGTTCTTC; CDR3: CASSPPGAVSDEQFF
V: TRBV28; D: TRBD2; size: NA; J: TRBJ2-1; DNA: TGTGCCAGCAGTTTACCACTAGCGGGACGTTACAATGAGCAGTTCTTC; CDR3: CASSLPLAGRYNEQFF